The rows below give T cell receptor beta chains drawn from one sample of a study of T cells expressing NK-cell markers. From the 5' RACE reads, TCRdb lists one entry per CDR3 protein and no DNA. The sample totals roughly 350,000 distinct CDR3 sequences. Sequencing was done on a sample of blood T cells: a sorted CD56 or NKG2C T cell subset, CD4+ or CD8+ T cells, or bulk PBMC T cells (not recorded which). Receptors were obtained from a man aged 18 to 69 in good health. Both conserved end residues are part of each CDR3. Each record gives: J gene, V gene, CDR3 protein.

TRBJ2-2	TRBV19	CASSFLRGDAGELFF
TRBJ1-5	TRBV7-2	CASSPGGQLEQPQHF
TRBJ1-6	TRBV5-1	CASSTGGWDSPLHF
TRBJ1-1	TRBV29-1	CSVPPKHMSAEAFF
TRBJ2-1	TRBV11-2	CASSLESGVRNEQFF
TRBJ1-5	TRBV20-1	CSARVGRGQGVDQPQHF
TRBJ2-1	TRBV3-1	CASSQRGYNNEQFF
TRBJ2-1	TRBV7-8	CASSPTSWGVYNEQFF
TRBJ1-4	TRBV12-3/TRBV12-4	CASRLKFNEKLFF
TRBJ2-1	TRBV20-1	CSARDFGAGVRGEQFF
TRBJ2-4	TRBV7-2	CASSPRARTDRGAIQYF
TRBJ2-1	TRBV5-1	CASSAPGTSGGLNEQFF
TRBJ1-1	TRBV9	CASSVLDTEAFF
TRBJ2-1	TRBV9	CASSVGPRLGSSYNEQFF
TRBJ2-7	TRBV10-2	CASSEPIWTGHYEQYF
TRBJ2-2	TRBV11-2	CASSSHDSAGELFF
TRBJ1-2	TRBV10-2	CASSKPGQRARGYGYTF
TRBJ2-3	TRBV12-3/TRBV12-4	CAITSGGADTQYF
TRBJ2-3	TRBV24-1	CATSAAPGGFAQYF
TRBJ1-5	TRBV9	CASSVDVNSNQPQHF
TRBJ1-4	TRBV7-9	CASSPPGERGEKLFF
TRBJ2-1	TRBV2	CASSENTNEQFF
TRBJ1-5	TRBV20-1	CSARDHGQGVVQPQHF
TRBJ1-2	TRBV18	CATSETQTSNYGYTF
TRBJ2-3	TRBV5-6	CASSDPDGWGTDTQYF
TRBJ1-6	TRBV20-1	CSAREPGSLAPLHF
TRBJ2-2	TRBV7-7	CASSLSMNTGELFF
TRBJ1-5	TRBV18	CASSPSRPSNQPQHF
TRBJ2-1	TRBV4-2	CASSQLGLAGNYNEQFF
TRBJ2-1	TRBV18	CASSRRVDEQFF
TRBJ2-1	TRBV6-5	CASSYPKKGIYEQFF
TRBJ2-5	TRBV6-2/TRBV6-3	CASRNLRDSRETQYF
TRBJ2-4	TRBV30	CAWSYQGVAKNIQYF
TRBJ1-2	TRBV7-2	CASSSGSGASSIYGYTF
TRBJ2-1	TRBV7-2	CASSPSARGNEQFF
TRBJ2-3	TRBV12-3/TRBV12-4	CASSSLGLAPADTQYF
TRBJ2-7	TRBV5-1	CASSLGLIGQNLSYEQYF
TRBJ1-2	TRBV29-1	CSVLGQGLDYTF
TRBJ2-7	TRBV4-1	CASSQPTETYEQYF
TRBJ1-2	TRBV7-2	CASSSYRTGSRGYTF
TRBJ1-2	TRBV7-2	CASSQGTAYGYTF
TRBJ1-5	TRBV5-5	CASSGPGWGASNQPQHF
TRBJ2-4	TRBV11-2	CASSLDGTALLAKNIQYF
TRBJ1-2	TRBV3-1	CASSPTGTGLGYTF
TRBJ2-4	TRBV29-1	CSVGRTGAINIQYF
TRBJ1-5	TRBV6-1	CASRPQGAQYQPQHF
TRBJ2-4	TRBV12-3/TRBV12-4	CASSFPGSGGVQYF
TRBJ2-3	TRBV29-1	CSVVPYLRNTDTQYF
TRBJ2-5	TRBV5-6	CASSPYRAGLGITQYF
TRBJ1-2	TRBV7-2	CASSLRTQGSNYGYTF
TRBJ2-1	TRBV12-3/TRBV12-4	CASSLGQGVENEQFF
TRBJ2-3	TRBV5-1	CASSLATSGGGSSTDTQYF
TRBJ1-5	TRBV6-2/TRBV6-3	CASSYFGRGLEQPQHF
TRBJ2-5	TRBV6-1	CASRKRTGVQTQYF